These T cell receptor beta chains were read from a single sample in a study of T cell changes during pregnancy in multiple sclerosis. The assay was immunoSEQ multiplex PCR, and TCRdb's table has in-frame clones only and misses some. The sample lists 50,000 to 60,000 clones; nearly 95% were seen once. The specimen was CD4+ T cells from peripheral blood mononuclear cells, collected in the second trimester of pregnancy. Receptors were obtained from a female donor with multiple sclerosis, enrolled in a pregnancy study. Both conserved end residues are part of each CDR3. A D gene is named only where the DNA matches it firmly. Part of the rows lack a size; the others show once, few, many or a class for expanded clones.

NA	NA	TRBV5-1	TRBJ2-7	CASSLGIGLLYEQYF	TGCGCCAGCAGCTTGGGAATTGGACTACTCTACGAGCAGTACTTC
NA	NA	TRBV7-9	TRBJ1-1	CASSKTGSEAFF	TGTGCCAGCAGCAAAACAGGAAGTGAAGCTTTCTTT
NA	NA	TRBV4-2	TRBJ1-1	CASSQDYDSMNTEAFF	TGTGCCAGCAGCCAAGATTATGACAGCATGAACACTGAAGCTTTCTTT
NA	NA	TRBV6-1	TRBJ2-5	CASSEAEQGVRETQYF	TGTGCCAGCAGTGAAGCTGAACAGGGCGTTCGGGAGACCCAGTACTTC
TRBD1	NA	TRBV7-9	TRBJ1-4	CASSTDRGHEKLFF	TGTGCCAGCAGCACCGACAGGGGGCATGAAAAACTGTTTTTT
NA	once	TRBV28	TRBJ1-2	CASSLDTPGRYGYTF	TGTGCCAGCAGTCTCGACACTCCCGGGAGGTATGGCTACACCTTC
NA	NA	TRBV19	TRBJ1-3	CATQSWGGSGNTIYF	TGTGCCACCCAATCTTGGGGGGGCTCTGGAAACACCATATATTTT
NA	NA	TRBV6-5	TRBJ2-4	CASSGSTISQNIQYF	TGTGCCAGCAGTGGCTCGACTATCTCCCAAAACATTCAGTACTTC
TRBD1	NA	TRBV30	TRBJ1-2	CAWSRNRGLQSGGYTF	TGTGCCTGGAGTCGTAACAGGGGGCTGCAATCTGGTGGCTACACCTTC
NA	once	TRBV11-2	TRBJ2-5	CASSLVGQRDF	TGTGCCAGCAGCTTAGTAGGACAGAGAGACTTC
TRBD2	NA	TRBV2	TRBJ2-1	CASSEKAGGRFEQFF	TGTGCCAGCAGTGAAAAGGCGGGGGGGCGGTTTGAGCAGTTCTTC
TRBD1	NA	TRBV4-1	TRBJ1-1	CASRSAGGREKAFF	TGCGCCAGTAGATCGGCAGGGGGACGGGAGAAGGCTTTCTTT
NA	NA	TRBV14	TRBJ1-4	CASSQDHPRGGEKLFF	TGTGCCAGCAGCCAAGACCACCCTCGGGGAGGTGAAAAACTGTTTTTT
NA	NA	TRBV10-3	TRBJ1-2	CAISERLDRSYGYTF	TGTGCCATCAGTGAGCGATTGGACAGAAGCTATGGCTACACCTTC